Listed here is a single T cell receptor beta chain. The table came from immunoSEQ multiplex PCR; TCRdb's copy has only in-frame clones and leaves some out. The data contain over 100,000 clones, about nine tenths of them singletons. This sample is drawn from a study of control samples from healthy donors and cancer patients. The germline gives CDR1 MNHEY, CDR2 SMNVEV (reference sequence). With V trimmed by 5 bases and J by 4 bases, 7 bases remained unmatched. CDR3 size: 14 residues. The TCR sequence derives from a human donor in good health. The donor label of this sample is uncertain. The sequenced material came from blood. The chain combines TRBV27 with TRBJ1-1, with 7 bases matching TRBD1. The CDR3 loop is CASSPGTGVTEAFF. CDR3 in DNA: TGTGCCAGCAGTCCGGGCACAGGGGTCACTGAAGCTTTCTTT.